The T cell receptor (beta chain) described here comes from a study of blood T cell repertoires in COVID-19. Study information: Acute-phase and convalescent COVID-19 samples originated in the United States, Italy and Spain.

Some clones are missing from TCRdb's copy, which holds only in-frame ones; the method was immunoSEQ multiplex PCR. The sample lists 300,000 to 400,000 clones, 88% occurring once. The cohort comprised adults aged about 18 to 90 years residing in under 25 US areas. The CDR3 loop spans 15 amino acids. Germline V gene lookup returns CDR1 MGHRA and CDR2 YSYEKL. The V end was cut by 1 base, the J end by 7 bases, with 13 bases between. The sequenced sample consisted of PBMCs or T cells enriched from blood (not recorded which). This clonotype was sampled from a woman aged 18-30 years who had recovered from COVID-19. V usage is TRBV4-1 and J usage is TRBJ1-4; unclear D gene. In nucleotides, the CDR3 is TGCGCCAGCAGCCAAGTGGGCCCTTTGGGTGAAAAACTGTTTTTT. As protein: CASSQVGPLGEKLFF.